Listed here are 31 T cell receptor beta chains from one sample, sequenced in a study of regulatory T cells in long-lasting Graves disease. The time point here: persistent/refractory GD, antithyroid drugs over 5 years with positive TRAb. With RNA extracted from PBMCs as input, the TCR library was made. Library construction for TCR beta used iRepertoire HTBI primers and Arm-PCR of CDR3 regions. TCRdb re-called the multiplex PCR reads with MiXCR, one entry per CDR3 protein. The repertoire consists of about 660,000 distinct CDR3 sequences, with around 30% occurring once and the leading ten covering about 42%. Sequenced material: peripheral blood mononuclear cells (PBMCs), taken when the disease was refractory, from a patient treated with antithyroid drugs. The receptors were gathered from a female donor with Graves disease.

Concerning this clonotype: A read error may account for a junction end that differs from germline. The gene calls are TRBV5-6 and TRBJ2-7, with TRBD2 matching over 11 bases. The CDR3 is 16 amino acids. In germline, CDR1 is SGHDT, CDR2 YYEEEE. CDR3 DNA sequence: TGTGCCAGCAGGTACAGTAGCGGGAGGGTCCTGGGCGAGCAGTGCTTC. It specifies CASRYSSGRVLGEQCF.

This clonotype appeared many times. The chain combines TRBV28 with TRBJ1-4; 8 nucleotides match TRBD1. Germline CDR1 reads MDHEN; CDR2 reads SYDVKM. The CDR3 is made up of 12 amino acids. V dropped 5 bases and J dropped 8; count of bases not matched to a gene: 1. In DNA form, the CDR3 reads TGTGCCAGCAGTACAGGGGGAGAAAAACTGTTTTTT. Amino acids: CASSTGGEKLFF.

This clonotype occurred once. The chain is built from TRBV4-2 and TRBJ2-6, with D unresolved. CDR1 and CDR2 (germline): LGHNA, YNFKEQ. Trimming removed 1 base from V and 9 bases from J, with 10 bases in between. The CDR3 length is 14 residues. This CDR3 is CASSQGAPINVLTF. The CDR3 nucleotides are TGTGCCAGCAGCCAAGGAGCTCCTATCAACGTCCTGACTTTC.

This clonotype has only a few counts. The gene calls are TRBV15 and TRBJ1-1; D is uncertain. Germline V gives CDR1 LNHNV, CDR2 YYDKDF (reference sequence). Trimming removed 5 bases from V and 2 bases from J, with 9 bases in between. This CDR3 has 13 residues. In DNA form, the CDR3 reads TGTGCCACCAGCGGAATACGAAACACTGAAGCTTTCTTT. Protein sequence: CATSGIRNTEAFF.

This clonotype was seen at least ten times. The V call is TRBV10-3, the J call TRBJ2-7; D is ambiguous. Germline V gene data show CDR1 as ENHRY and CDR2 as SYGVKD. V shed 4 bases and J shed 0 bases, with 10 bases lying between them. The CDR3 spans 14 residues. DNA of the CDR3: TGTGCCATCAGTGGGGCTCGAAGCTCCTACGAGCAGTACTTC. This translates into CAISGARSSYEQYF.

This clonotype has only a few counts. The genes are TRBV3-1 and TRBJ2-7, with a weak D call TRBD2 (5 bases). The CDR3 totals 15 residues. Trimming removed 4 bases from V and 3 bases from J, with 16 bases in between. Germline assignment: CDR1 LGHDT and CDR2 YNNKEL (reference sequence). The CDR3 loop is CASSPRGSVIYEQYF. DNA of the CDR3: TGTGCCAGCAGCCCCCGGGGTAGCGTGATCTACGAGCAGTACTTC.

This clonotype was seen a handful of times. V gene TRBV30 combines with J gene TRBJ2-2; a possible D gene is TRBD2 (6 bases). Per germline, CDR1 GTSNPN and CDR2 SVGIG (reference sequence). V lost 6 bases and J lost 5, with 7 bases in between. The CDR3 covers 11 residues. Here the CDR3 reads CACGGTGELFF. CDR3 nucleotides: TGTGCCTGTGGGGGGACCGGGGAGCTGTTTTTT.

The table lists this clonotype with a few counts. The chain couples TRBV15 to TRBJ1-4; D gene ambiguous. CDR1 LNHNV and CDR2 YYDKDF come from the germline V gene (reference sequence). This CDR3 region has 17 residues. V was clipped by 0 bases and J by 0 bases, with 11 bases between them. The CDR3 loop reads CATSRDSSSATNEKLFF. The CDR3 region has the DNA TGTGCCACCAGCAGAGATAGCTCGAGTGCAACTAATGAAAAACTGTTTTTT.

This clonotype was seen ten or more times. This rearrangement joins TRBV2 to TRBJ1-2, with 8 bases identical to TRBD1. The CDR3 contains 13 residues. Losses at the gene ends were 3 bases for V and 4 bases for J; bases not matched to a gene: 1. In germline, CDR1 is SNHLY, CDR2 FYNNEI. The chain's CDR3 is CASSDRGPYGYTF. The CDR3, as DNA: TGTGCCAGCAGTGACAGGGGGCCCTATGGCTACACCTTC.

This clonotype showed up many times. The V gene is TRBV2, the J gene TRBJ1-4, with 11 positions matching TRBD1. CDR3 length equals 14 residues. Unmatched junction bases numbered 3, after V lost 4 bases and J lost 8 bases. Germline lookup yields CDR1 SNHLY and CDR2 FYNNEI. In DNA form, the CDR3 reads TGTGCCAGCAGTGCGGGACAGGGGGTGGAAAAACTGTTTTTT. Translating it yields CASSAGQGVEKLFF.

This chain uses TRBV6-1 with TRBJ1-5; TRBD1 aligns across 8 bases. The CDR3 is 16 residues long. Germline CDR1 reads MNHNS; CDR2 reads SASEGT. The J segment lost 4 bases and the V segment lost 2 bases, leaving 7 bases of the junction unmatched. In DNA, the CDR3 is TGTGCCAGCAGTGAATCAGGGGGCAGTGGGAATCAGCCCCAGCATTTT. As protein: CASSESGGSGNQPQHF.

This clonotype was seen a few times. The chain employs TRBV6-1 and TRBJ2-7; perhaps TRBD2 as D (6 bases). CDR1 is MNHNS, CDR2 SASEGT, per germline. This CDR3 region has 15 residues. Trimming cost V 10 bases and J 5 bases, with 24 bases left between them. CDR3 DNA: TGTGCCATCGGAGGGGCAAGGATATTAGGTGACGAGCAGTACTTC. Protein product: CAIGGARILGDEQYF.

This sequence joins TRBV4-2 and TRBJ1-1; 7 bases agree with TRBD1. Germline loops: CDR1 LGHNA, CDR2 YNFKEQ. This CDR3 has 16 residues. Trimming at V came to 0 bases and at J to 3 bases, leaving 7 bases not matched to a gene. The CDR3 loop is CASSQEWGQQYTEAFF. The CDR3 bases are TGTGCCAGCAGCCAAGAATGGGGACAGCAGTACACTGAAGCTTTCTTT.

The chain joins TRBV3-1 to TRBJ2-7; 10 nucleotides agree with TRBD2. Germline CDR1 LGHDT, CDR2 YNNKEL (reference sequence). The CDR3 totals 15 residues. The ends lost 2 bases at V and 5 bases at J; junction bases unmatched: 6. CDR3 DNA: TGTGCCAGCAGCCAAATACTAGCGGGATCTGACGAGCAGTACTTC. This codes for CASSQILAGSDEQYF.

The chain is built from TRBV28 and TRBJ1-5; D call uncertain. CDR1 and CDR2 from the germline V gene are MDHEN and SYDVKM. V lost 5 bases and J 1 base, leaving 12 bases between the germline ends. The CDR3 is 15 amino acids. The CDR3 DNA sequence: TGTGCCAGCAGTACCCGGGTTTTGAGCAATCAGCCCCAGCATTTT. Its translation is CASSTRVLSNQPQHF.

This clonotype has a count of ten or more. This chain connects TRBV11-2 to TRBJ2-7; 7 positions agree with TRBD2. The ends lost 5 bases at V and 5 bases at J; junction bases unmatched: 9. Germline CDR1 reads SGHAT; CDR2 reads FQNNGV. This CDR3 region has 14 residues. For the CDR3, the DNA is TGTGCCAGCAGCCCCCGACTAGCAGGCGACGAGCAGTACTTC. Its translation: CASSPRLAGDEQYF.

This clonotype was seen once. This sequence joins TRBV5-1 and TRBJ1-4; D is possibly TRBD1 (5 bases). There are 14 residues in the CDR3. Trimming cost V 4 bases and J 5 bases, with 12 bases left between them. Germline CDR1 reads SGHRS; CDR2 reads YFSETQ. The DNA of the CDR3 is TGCGCCAGCAGCCCCCGGGGGAGGAATGAAAAACTGTTTTTT. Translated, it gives CASSPRGRNEKLFF.

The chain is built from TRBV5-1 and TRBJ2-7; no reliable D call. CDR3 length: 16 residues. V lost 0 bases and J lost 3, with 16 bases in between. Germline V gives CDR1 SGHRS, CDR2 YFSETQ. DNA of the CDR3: TGCGCCAGCAGCTTGGTTGGCAGAATCTCCTACTACGAGCAGTACTTC. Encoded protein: CASSLVGRISYYEQYF.

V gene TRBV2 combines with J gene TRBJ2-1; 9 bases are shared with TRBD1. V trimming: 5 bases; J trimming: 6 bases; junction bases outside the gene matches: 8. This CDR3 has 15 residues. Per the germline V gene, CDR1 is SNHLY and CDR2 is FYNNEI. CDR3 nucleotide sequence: TGTGCCAGCAGTAAACAGGGGGCAACCGTCAATGAGCAGTTCTTC. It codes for CASSKQGATVNEQFF.

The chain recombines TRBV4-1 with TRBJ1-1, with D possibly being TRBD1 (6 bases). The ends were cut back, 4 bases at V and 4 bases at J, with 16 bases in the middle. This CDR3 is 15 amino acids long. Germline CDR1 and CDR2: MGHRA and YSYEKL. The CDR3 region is CASSPGGQPGTEAFF. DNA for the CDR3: TGCGCCAGCAGCCCAGGTGGACAGCCGGGCACTGAAGCTTTCTTT.

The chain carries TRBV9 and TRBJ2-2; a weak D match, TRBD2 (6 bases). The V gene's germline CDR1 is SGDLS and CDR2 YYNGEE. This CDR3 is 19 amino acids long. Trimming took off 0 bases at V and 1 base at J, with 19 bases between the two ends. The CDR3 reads CASSVALARPERNTGELFF. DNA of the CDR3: TGTGCCAGCAGCGTAGCTCTAGCGCGACCCGAAAGGAACACCGGGGAGCTGTTTTTT. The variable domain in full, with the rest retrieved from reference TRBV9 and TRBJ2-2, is DSGVTQTPKHLITATGQRVTLRCSPRSGDLSVYWYQQSLDQGLQFLIQYYNGEERAKGNILERFSAQQFPDLHSELNLSSLELGDSALYFCASSVALARPERNTGELFFGEGSRLTVL.

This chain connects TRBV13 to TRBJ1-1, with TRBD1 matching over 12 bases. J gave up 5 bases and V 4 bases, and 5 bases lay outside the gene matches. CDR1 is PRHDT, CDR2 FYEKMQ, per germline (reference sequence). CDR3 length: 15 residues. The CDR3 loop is CASSSRDRGLTEAFF. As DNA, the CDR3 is TGTGCCAGCAGCTCGCGGGACAGGGGGCTAACTGAAGCTTTCTTT.

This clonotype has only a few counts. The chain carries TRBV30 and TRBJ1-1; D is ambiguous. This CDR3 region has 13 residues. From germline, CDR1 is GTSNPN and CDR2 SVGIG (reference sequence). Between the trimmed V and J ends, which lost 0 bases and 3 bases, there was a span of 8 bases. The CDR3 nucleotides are TGTGCCTGGAGTGTAAGGTTAGACACTGAAGCTTTCTTT. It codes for CAWSVRLDTEAFF.

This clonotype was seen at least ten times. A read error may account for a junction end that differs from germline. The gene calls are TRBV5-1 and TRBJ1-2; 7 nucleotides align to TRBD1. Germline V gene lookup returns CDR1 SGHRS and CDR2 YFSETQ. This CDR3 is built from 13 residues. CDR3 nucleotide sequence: TGTGCCAGCAGTCTGGACAGGAACTATGGCTACACCTTC. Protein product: CASSLDRNYGYTF.

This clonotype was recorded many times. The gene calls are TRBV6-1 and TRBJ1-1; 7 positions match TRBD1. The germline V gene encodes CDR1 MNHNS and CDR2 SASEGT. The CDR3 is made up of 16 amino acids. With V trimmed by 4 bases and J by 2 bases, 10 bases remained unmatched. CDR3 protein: CASSGRTGPLNTEAFF. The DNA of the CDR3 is TGTGCCAGCAGTGGTCGGACAGGACCTCTTAACACTGAAGCTTTCTTT.

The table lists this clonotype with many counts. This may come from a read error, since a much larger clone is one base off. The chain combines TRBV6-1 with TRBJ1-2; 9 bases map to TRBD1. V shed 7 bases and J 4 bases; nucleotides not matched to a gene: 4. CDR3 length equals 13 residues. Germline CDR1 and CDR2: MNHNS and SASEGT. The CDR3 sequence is CASNPGQGYGYTF. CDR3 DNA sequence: TGTGCCAGCAATCCGGGACAGGGCTATGGCTACACCTTC.

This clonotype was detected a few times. The CDR3 region has the DNA TGTGCCAGCAGCCCGGGACAACAAAATCAGCCCCAGCATTTT. It encodes CASSPGQQNQPQHF. The chain uses TRBV4-2 and TRBJ1-5; D may be TRBD1 (6 bases). Trimming took 4 bases from V and 4 from J, leaving 11 bases between them. From germline, CDR1 is LGHNA and CDR2 YNFKEQ. The CDR3 sequence is 14 residues long.

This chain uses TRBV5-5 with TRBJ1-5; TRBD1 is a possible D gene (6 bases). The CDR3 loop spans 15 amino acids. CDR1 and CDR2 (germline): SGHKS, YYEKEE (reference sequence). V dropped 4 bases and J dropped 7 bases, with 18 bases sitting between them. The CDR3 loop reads CASSAIGGNRQPQHF. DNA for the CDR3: TGTGCCAGCAGCGCCATCGGGGGCAATCGGCAGCCCCAGCATTTT.

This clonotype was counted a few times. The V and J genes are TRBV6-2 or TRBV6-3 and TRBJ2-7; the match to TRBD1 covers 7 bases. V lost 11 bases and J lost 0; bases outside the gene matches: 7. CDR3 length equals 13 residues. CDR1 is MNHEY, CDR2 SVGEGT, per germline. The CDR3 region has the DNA TGTGCCTCTCGGGACAGTAACTCCTACGAGCAGTACTTC. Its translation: CASRDSNSYEQYF.

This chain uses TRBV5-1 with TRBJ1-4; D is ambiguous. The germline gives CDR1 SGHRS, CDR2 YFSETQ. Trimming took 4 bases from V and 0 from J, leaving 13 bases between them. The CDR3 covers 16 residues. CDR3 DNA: TGCGCCAGCAGCACGGTAGGAGCTGCAACTAATGAAAAACTGTTTTTT. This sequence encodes CASSTVGAATNEKLFF.

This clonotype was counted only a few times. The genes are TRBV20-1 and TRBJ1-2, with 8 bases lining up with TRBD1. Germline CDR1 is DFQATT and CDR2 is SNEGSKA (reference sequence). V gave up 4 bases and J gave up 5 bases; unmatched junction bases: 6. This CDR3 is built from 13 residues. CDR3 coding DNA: TGCAGTGCTACCGAGACAGGGGATTATGGCTACACCTTC. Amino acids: CSATETGDYGYTF.